This TCR beta chain comes out of a study of post-analysis software for immune sequencing data. Background on the study: Secondary progressive, relapsing-remitting and progressive-relapsing multiple sclerosis were among the included disease courses. Study-wide points: Multiple sclerosis patients had significantly lower normalized Chao1 diversity than controls. Patients had higher frequencies than controls of roughly five TRBV segments, including TRBV5-6, TRBV5-1 and TRBV20-1. Samples prepared in the same batch strongly co-clustered by F measure.

Regarding this clonotype: Antigen unknown.

The CDR3 runs 15 residues. Germline V gives CDR1 MNHNY, CDR2 SVGAGI (reference sequence). With V trimmed by 7 bases and J by 1 base, 5 bases remained unmatched. Unique molecular identifiers featured in each of the TCR beta cDNA libraries. T cells numbering roughly 1 to 10 million yielded about 500,000 cDNA molecules. One entry per CDR3 protein results from TCRdb running MiXCR on the PCR reads. The sample includes fewer than 850,000 distinct CDR3 sequences, approximately 44% of them seen just once. The chain couples TRBV6-6 to TRBJ2-3; 10 bases line up with TRBD2. The sequencing sample was made of blood. The TCR sequence derives from a girl aged 5-17 years with multiple sclerosis. The CDR3 DNA follows: TGTGCCAGCAACTCCGGGACTAGCGGCACAGATACGCAGTATTTT. This encodes CASNSGTSGTDTQYF.